This T cell receptor beta chain was captured in a study of cytomegalovirus exposure and HLA in healthy donors. The study, taken as a whole, reports: It was in a later analysis that TCR association rates were seen to vary by HLA locus, highest for DRB1 and lowest for HLA-C.

Concerning this clone itself: The antigen is unknown.

The PCR employed 60 Vbeta primers together with 13 Jbeta primers. Profiled with immunoSEQ multiplex PCR; TCRdb holds only in-frame clones, not every one. Found here are about 98,000 clones, 80% to 85% of them singletons; the top ten hold more than 1.4%. The donors (healthy individuals) were bone marrow donors. Trimming stripped 5 bases from V and 4 bases from J, with 11 bases between. CDR1 and CDR2 from the germline V gene are SGHAT and FQNNGV. The CDR3 covers 14 residues. Material: PBMCs. This clonotype was sampled from a man aged 35 to 55 in good health and CMV-seronegative. This sequence joins TRBV11-2 and TRBJ1-4, with D perhaps TRBD1 (6 bases). The CDR3 DNA is TGTGCCAGCAGCCTGGACAGCTTTAATGAAAAACTGTTTTTT. Translated, it gives CASSLDSFNEKLFF.